This entry concerns a single T cell receptor beta chain. Its cognate antigen is unknown. This record belongs to a study of T cell responses to AZD1222 COVID-19 vaccine. Study observations and caveats: Reportedly, close to half of spike-specific TCRs are directed against unmutated variant regions. An increase in Spike-specific TCR breadth and depth was observed after two AZD1222 doses. Clonal diversity may have been underestimated in mostly white British donors.

Method: immunoSEQ multiplex PCR; TCRdb's copy keeps in-frame clones and lacks some. The sample shows 110,000 to 150,000 clones, approximately 90% of them seen only once. V was shortened by 7 bases and J by 3 bases, with 15 bases between the two germline ends. Per the germline V gene, CDR1 is MDHEN and CDR2 is SYDVKM. The CDR3 is 14 residues long. V gene TRBV28 combines with J gene TRBJ1-2, with D uncertain. The starting material was peripheral blood, obtained on day 0 of AZD1222 vaccination. The receptor comes from an adult in good health. CDR3 amino acids: CASNAGRTDYGYTF. The DNA for the CDR3 is TGTGCCAGCAACGCGGGCAGGACCGACTATGGCTACACCTTC.